The rows below give T cell receptor beta chains drawn from one sample of a study of neurological immune-mediated disorders. One entry per CDR3 protein, called by TCRdb with MiXCR from the 5' RACE reads. The sample lists under 50,000 distinct CDR3 sequences, about 25% seen once, with around 23% in the top ten. Sequencing was carried out using PBMCs. These receptors all come from a woman aged 65 to 85 in good health. CDR3s include the opening cysteine and the closing phenylalanine or tryptophan. D genes are given only for firm matches. The listing skips clone size in some rows; elsewhere it reads once, few, many or a size class.

DNA: TGTGCCAGCAGCTTGAGAGGGGACTTGTACTACGAGCAGTACTTC
CDR3: CASSLRGDLYYEQYF
D: .
size: many
J: TRBJ2-7
V: TRBV5-5

DNA: TGCGCCAGCGGACTCGGGACAGGGGAAGAGACCCAGTACTTC
CDR3: CASGLGTGEETQYF
D: TRBD1
size: many
J: TRBJ2-5
V: TRBV5-1

DNA: TGCGCCAGCAGCCTTAGCGGATACAATGAGCAGTTCTTC
CDR3: CASSLSGYNEQFF
D: .
size: many
J: TRBJ2-1
V: TRBV5-1

DNA: TGTGCCAGCACCCCCCCTCAAGGCTATGGCTACACCTTC
CDR3: CASTPPQGYGYTF
D: .
size: many
J: TRBJ1-2
V: TRBV5-6

DNA: TGTGCCAGCAGCCAAGACGCCTCCCGCTACGAGCAGTACTTC
CDR3: CASSQDASRYEQYF
D: .
size: many
J: TRBJ2-7
V: TRBV3-1

DNA: TGTGCCAGCAGCTTACCTTTAACATTGGGTGAGCAGTTCTTC
CDR3: CASSLPLTLGEQFF
D: .
size: many
J: TRBJ2-1
V: TRBV7-2

DNA: TGTGCCAGCAGTGAATCGGGGGAGGAGACCCAGTACTTC
CDR3: CASSESGEETQYF
D: .
size: .
J: TRBJ2-5
V: TRBV6-1

DNA: TGTGCCAGCAGTTCCCTGGGGGATACGCAGTATTTT
CDR3: CASSSLGDTQYF
D: .
size: many
J: TRBJ2-3
V: TRBV12-3/TRBV12-4

DNA: TGTGCCACCAGTACTAACTTCGGCAGGGTGGGGAATCAGCCCCAGCATTTT
CDR3: CATSTNFGRVGNQPQHF
D: .
size: many
J: TRBJ1-5
V: TRBV15

DNA: TGTGCCAGCAGCCCTGGGGCCGGCTTGGTATACGAGCAGTACTTC
CDR3: CASSPGAGLVYEQYF
D: .
size: many
J: TRBJ2-7
V: TRBV5-5

DNA: TGCGCCAGCAGCCAAACCCCCCTTGGGGACAGGGCCTACGAGCAGTACTTC
CDR3: CASSQTPLGDRAYEQYF
D: TRBD1
size: many
J: TRBJ2-7
V: TRBV4-1

DNA: TGTGCCAGCAGCGTAGCCGGCAGCTCGTGGGGGGCCAACGTCCTGACTTTC
CDR3: CASSVAGSSWGANVLTF
D: .
size: many
J: TRBJ2-6
V: TRBV9

DNA: TGCAGTGCGGCGGCGCCAGGACAGGATCTTTCACCCCTCCACTTT
CDR3: CSAAAPGQDLSPLHF
D: TRBD1
size: many
J: TRBJ1-6
V: TRBV20-1

DNA: TGCGCCAGCAGCCCGGGGACTAGCGGGAGTGGCAATGAGCAGTTCTTC
CDR3: CASSPGTSGSGNEQFF
D: TRBD2
size: few
J: TRBJ2-1
V: TRBV5-1

DNA: TGCGCCAGCAGCCTTTCCCCCAGGAACTATAATTCACCCCTCCACTTT
CDR3: CASSLSPRNYNSPLHF
D: .
size: .
J: TRBJ1-6
V: TRBV4-1